These 21 T cell receptor beta chains originate from one sample sequenced in a study of Graves' ophthalmopathy and Graves' hyperthyroidism. The authors amplified TCR beta CDR3 regions from RNA transcripts. HTBI-primed RT-PCR formed the first round, and a multiplex PCR formed the second. TCRdb called the multiplex PCR reads again in MiXCR, with one record for every CDR3 protein. Here the sample spans 150,000 to 200,000 distinct CDR3 sequences, under 45% being singletons. Material: peripheral blood. The receptors come from a man in his thirties or forties with Graves' ophthalmopathy.

The chain employs TRBV14 and TRBJ1-2; possible D gene TRBD1, 5 bases. Trimming removed 0 bases from V and 3 bases from J, with 11 bases in between. Germline loops: CDR1 SGHDN, CDR2 FVKESK. This CDR3 is 15 amino acids long. The CDR3 sequence is CASSQDWLGDYGYTF. The CDR3 region has the DNA TGTGCCAGCAGCCAAGATTGGCTGGGGGACTATGGCTACACCTTC.

The chain has TRBV2 and TRBJ2-7; D remains ambiguous. The CDR3 sequence is 13 residues long. Germline CDR1 and CDR2: SNHLY and FYNNEI. Trimming removed 6 bases at V and 2 bases at J, with 11 bases between. The CDR3 reads CASRISITYEQYF. CDR3 nucleotides: TGTGCCAGCAGGATTAGCATTACCTACGAGCAGTACTTC.

This clonotype was counted many times. This rearrangement joins TRBV28 to TRBJ2-7; D is uncertain. Germline V gene lookup returns CDR1 MDHEN and CDR2 SYDVKM. V lost 4 bases, J lost 2 bases, and 12 bases lay in between. The CDR3 is 14 amino acids. In DNA, the CDR3 is TGTGCCAGCAGTTCCACGACACCTACCTACGAGCAGTACTTC. Residues: CASSSTTPTYEQYF.

This clonotype came up many times. The V and J genes are TRBV27 and TRBJ2-2, with D hard to call. The CDR3 length is 13 residues. V was clipped by 5 bases and J by 3 bases, with 7 bases between them. Germline-derived CDR1 and CDR2 are MNHEY and SMNVEV (reference sequence). For the CDR3, the DNA is TGTGCCAGCAGTCCCCTATACACCGGGGAGCTGTTTTTT. Its translation: CASSPLYTGELFF.

This clonotype was seen ten or more times. The genes are TRBV6-1 and TRBJ2-5; 10 nucleotides match TRBD2. V gave up 7 bases and J gave up 5 bases; unmatched junction bases: 10. This CDR3 spans 15 amino acids. CDR1 and CDR2 from the germline V gene are MNHNS and SASEGT. The CDR3 DNA reads TGTGCCAGCATCCGGATAGCGGGAGGCGGTGAGACCCAGTACTTC. Residues: CASIRIAGGGETQYF.

The chain links TRBV6-1 to TRBJ1-5, with D perhaps matching TRBD1 (5 bases). V was clipped by 7 bases and J by 7 bases, with 11 bases between them. From germline, CDR1 is MNHNS and CDR2 SASEGT. The CDR3 runs to 12 residues. DNA of the CDR3: TGTGCCAGCAATGCAGGGATGCAGCCCCAGCATTTT. This encodes CASNAGMQPQHF.

The chain has TRBV30 and TRBJ1-3; D is unclear. This CDR3 is 13 amino acids long. Trimming removed 2 bases from V and 1 base from J, with 6 bases in between. Germline loops: CDR1 GTSNPN, CDR2 SVGIG (reference sequence). The CDR3 coding sequence is TGTGCCTGGAGTCGGAATTCTGGAAACACCATATATTTT. Protein: CAWSRNSGNTIYF.

Many counts were recorded for this clonotype. The V call is TRBV12-3 or TRBV12-4, the J call TRBJ2-7; 7 positions agree with TRBD1. V shed 5 bases and J 0 bases; nucleotides not matched to a gene: 4. CDR3 length: 14 residues. The CDR3 DNA reads TGTGCCAGCAGTGGACAGGACGGCTCCTACGAGCAGTACTTC. Translated, it gives CASSGQDGSYEQYF.

This clonotype was found many times. The V call is TRBV11-2, the J call TRBJ2-1; 10 bases line up with TRBD2. The length of the CDR3 is 15 residues. Germline V gene sequence: CDR1 SGHAT, CDR2 FQNNGV. V gave up 5 bases and J gave up 2 bases; unmatched junction bases: 3. The CDR3 coding sequence is TGTGCCAGCAGCCGGACTAGCGGTCCCTACAATGAGCAGTTCTTC. It is translated as CASSRTSGPYNEQFF.

The chain links TRBV12-3 or TRBV12-4 to TRBJ2-7; D not resolved. V lost 5 bases and J lost 2, with 13 bases in between. The CDR3 covers 14 residues. The CDR3 loop reads CASSAPLLPYEQYF. CDR3 sequence (DNA): TGTGCCAGCAGTGCCCCCCTCCTCCCCTACGAGCAGTACTTC.

The chain uses TRBV12-3 or TRBV12-4 and TRBJ1-1; the match to TRBD1 covers 8 bases. The CDR3 is made up of 15 amino acids. V lost 8 bases, J lost 2 bases, and 10 bases stayed unmatched. Written as DNA, the CDR3 is TGTGCCAGCGGATCTTGGGACAGGTCAAACACTGAAGCTTTCTTT. It codes for CASGSWDRSNTEAFF.

This clonotype has just one count. DNA of the CDR3: TGTGCCAGCAGCTCACCGAACTCCACGACTAGCGGGTATTCATCGGAGACCCAGTACTTC. Translating gives CASSSPNSTTSGYSSETQYF. The V gene is TRBV11-2, the J gene TRBJ2-5; 10 nucleotides match TRBD2. CDR3 length: 20 amino acids. Germline V gene sequence: CDR1 SGHAT, CDR2 FQNNGV. The V and J ends lost 4 bases and 5 bases, in that order; junction bases with no gene match: 22.

There are many counts of this clonotype. The chain has TRBV7-9 and TRBJ1-2; D not resolved. V lost 5 bases and J 5 bases, leaving 12 bases between the germline ends. This CDR3 has 13 residues. Germline V CDR1 and CDR2: SEHNR, FQNEAQ (reference sequence). CDR3 sequence (DNA): TGTGCCAGCAGCCCTCCATTAGCGTATGGCTACACCTTC. Amino acid sequence: CASSPPLAYGYTF.

This clonotype occurred many times. The V and J genes are TRBV12-3 or TRBV12-4 and TRBJ1-1, with D unclear. The V gene lost 6 bases and the J gene lost 14 bases, with 16 bases spanning the gap. The CDR3 is made up of 11 amino acids. The CDR3 is CASSVPPTVFF. The DNA for the CDR3 is TGTGCCAGCAGCGTCCCCCCGACGGTATTCTTT.

Many counts were recorded for this clonotype. V is TRBV12-3 or TRBV12-4 and J is TRBJ2-7; weak D call: TRBD2 (5 bases). With 5 bases removed from V and 2 bases from J, the gap between germline ends came to 16 bases. The CDR3 consists of 15 residues. The CDR3 region has the DNA TGTGCCAGCAGTGGGCCGGGTCTAGCAACCTACGAGCAGTACTTC. This encodes CASSGPGLATYEQYF.

This clonotype has ten or more counts. The CDR3 loop is CASSRNSGTDTQYF. As DNA, the CDR3 is TGTGCCAGCAGTAGGAATAGCGGCACAGATACGCAGTATTTT. The chain couples TRBV28 to TRBJ2-3, with a weak D call TRBD2 (5 bases). From germline, CDR1 is MDHEN and CDR2 SYDVKM. The CDR3 length is 14 residues. V lost 5 bases and J lost 1, with 10 bases in between.

This clonotype was counted many times. V and J are TRBV12-3 or TRBV12-4 and TRBJ1-1, with D hard to call. The CDR3 has 14 residues. V was cut by 6 bases and J by 1 base, with 12 bases left in between. The CDR3 region has the DNA TGTGCCAGCAGCGCGACGGGCCGGAACACTGAAGCTTTCTTT. This encodes CASSATGRNTEAFF.

This clonotype was observed at least ten times. The chain employs TRBV28 and TRBJ2-2; possibly TRBD1 for D (6 bases). CDR1 and CDR2 from the germline V gene are MDHEN and SYDVKM. The CDR3 spans 16 residues. Trimming took 7 bases from V and 1 from J, leaving 16 bases between them. CDR3 nucleotides: TGTGCCAGCAAAGAAACAGGGAGTAGGAACACCGGGGAGCTGTTTTTT. Encoded protein: CASKETGSRNTGELFF.

This clonotype was observed at least ten times. The J gene is TRBJ1-2, the V gene TRBV20-1; D unresolved. CDR3 length equals 12 residues. The germline V and J ends were trimmed by 4 bases and 2 bases, with 8 bases remaining between them. Germline CDR1 reads DFQATT; CDR2 reads SNEGSKA (reference sequence). This CDR3 reads CSAIGGNYGYTF. The CDR3 DNA is TGCAGTGCTATAGGAGGGAACTATGGCTACACCTTC.

This rearrangement joins TRBV12-3 or TRBV12-4 to TRBJ1-2; D is perhaps TRBD1 (5 bases). The CDR3 loop spans 16 amino acids. Trimming removed 5 bases from V and 2 bases from J, with 18 bases in between. The CDR3 DNA reads as TGTGCCAGCAGTGAACCCCTTCGACGGACAAACTATGGCTACACCTTC. Its protein product is CASSEPLRRTNYGYTF.

This clonotype was seen ten or more times. This chain connects TRBV7-8 to TRBJ2-7; no definite D call. The CDR3 runs to 14 residues. From germline, CDR1 is SGHVS and CDR2 FQNEAQ. V was trimmed by 5 bases and J by 4 bases, leaving 15 bases between them. The CDR3 DNA reads TGTGCCAGCAGCACCGGCCCCTCTCGGTACGAGCAGTACTTC. Its translation is CASSTGPSRYEQYF.